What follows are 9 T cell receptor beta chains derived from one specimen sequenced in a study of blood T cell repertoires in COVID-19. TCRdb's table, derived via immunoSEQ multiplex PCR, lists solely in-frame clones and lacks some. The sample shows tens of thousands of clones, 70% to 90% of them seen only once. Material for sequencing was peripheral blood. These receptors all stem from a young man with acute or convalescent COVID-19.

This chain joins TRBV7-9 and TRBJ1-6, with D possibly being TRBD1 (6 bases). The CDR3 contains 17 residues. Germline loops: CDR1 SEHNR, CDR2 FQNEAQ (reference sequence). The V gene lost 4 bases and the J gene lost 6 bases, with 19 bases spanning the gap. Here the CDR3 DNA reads TGTGCCAGCAGCTCACCGAACAGGGCAGGTCCTAATTCACCCCTCCACTTT. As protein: CASSSPNRAGPNSPLHF.

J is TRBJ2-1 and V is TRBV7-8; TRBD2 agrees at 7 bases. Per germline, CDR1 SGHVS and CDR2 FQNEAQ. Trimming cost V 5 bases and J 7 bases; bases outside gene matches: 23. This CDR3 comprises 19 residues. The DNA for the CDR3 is TGTGCCAGCAGCCCAGGCCACCAAGGCTGGACTAGGGGTTCGAATGAGCAGTTCTTC. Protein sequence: CASSPGHQGWTRGSNEQFF.

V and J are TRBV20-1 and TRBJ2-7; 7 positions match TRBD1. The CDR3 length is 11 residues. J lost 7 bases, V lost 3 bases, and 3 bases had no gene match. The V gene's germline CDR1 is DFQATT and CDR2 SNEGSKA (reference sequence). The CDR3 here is CSASRGWEQYF. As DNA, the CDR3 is TGCAGTGCTAGCAGGGGGTGGGAGCAGTACTTC.

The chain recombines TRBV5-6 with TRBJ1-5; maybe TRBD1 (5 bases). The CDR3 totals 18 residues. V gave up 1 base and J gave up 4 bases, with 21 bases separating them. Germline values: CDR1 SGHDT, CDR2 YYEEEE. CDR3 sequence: CASSLSLAGRFSNQPQHF. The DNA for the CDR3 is TGTGCCAGCAGCTTGAGCCTCGCAGGGAGGTTTAGTAATCAGCCCCAGCATTTT.

As DNA, the CDR3 is TGTGCCAGCAGCTTAGCCCGTTTCGGACGGGAGTTGATAGATACGCAGTATTTT. Encoded protein: CASSLARFGRELIDTQYF. The rearrangement joins TRBV7-8 to TRBJ2-3, with D tentatively TRBD2 (6 bases). Trimming took 0 bases from V and 5 from J, leaving 21 bases between them. The V gene's germline CDR1 is SGHVS and CDR2 FQNEAQ. The CDR3 runs to 18 residues. The full variable domain, rest sourced from reference TRBV7-8 and TRBJ2-3, is GAGVSQSPRYKVAKRGQDVALRCDPISGHVSLFWYQQALGQGPEFLTYFQNEAQLDKSGLPSDRFFAERPEGSVSTLKIQRTQQEDSAVYLCASSLARFGRELIDTQYFGPGTRLTVL.

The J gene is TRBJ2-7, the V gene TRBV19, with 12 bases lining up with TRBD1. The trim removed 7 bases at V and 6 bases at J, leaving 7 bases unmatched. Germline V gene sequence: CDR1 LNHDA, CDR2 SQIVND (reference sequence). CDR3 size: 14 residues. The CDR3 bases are TGTGCCAGTAACCAGGGACAGGGGGCCTCCGAGCAGTACTTC. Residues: CASNQGQGASEQYF.

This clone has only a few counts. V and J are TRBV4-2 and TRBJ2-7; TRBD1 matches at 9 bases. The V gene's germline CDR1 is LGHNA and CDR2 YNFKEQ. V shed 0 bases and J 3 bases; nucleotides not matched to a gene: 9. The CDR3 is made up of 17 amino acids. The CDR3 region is CASSQEVVSDRGYEQYF. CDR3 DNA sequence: TGTGCCAGCAGCCAAGAGGTGGTCTCGGACAGGGGCTACGAGCAGTACTTC.

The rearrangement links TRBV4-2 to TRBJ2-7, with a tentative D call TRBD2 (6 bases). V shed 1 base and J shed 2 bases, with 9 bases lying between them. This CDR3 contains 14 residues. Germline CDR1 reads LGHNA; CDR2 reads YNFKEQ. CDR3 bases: TGTGCCAGCAGCCAAGGACTAGAGACCTACGAGCAGTACTTC. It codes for CASSQGLETYEQYF.

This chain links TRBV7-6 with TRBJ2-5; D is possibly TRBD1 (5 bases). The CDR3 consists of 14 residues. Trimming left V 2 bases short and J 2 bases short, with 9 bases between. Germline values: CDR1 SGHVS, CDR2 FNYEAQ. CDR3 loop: CASSLQQAQETQYF. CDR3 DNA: TGTGCCAGCAGCTTACAACAGGCACAAGAGACCCAGTACTTC.